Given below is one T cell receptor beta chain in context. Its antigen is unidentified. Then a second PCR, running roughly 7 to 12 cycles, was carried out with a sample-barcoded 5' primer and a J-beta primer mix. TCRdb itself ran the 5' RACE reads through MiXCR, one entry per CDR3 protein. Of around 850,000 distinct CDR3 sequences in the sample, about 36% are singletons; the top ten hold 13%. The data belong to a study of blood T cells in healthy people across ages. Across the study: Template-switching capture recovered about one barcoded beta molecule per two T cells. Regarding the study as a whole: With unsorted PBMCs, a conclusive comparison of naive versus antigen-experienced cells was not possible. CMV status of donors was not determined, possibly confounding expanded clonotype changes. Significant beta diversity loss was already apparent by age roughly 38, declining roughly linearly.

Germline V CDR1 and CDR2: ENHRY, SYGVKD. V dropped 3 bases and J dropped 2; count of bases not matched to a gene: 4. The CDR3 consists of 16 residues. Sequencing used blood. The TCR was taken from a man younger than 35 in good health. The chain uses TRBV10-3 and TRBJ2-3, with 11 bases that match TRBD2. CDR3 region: CAISELAGVSTDTQYF. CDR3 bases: TGTGCCATCAGTGAACTAGCGGGGGTCTCCACAGATACGCAGTATTTT.